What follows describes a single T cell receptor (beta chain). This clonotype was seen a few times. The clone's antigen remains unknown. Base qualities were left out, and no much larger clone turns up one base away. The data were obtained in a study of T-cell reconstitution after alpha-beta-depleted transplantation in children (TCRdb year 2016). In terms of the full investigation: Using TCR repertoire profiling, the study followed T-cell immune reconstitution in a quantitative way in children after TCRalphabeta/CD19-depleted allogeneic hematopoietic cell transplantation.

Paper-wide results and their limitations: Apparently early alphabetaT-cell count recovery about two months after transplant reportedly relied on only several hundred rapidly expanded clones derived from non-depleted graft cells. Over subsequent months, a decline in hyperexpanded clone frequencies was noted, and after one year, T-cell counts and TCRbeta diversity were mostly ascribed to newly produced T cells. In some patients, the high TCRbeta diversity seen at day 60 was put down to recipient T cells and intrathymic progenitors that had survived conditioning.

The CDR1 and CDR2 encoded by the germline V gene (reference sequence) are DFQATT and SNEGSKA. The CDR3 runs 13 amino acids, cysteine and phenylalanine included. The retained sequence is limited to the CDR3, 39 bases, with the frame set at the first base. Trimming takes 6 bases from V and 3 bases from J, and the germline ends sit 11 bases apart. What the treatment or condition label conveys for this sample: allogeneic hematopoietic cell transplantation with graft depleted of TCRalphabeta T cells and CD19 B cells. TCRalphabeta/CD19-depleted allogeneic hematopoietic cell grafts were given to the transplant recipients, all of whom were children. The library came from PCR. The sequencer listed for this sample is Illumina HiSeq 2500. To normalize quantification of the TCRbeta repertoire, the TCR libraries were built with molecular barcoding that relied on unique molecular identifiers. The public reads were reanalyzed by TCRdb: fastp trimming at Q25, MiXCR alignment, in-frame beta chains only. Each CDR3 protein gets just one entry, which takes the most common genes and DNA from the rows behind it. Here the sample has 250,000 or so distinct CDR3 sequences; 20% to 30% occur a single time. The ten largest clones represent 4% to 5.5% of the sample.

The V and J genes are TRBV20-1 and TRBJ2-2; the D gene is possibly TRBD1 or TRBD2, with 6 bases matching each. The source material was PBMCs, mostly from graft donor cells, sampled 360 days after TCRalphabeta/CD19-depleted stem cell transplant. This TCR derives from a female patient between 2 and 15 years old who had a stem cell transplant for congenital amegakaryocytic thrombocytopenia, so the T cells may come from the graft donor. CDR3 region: CSAARGDTGELFF. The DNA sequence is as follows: TGCAGTGCCGCTAGGGGGGACACCGGGGAGCTGTTTTTT.